Below are 5 T cell receptor beta chains sequenced from a single sample in a study of blood T cells in healthy people across ages. It was with a sample-barcoded 5' primer and a J-beta primer mix that a second PCR of about 7 to 12 cycles was run. Using its own MiXCR run on the 5' RACE reads, TCRdb lists one record per CDR3 protein. The data contain about 1.8 million distinct CDR3 sequences, roughly 52% of them seen just once; the ten biggest clones take up over 2%. The specimen sequenced was blood. These receptors were taken from a woman aged 40 to 49 in good health.

Many counts were recorded for this clonotype. The chain carries TRBV20-1 and TRBJ2-3, with 7 bases fitting TRBD1. V lost 3 bases and J lost 4; bases outside the gene matches: 1. Germline lookup yields CDR1 DFQATT and CDR2 SNEGSKA (reference sequence). This CDR3 comprises 12 residues. CDR3 DNA: TGCAGTGCTAGCCAGGGGGCAGATACGCAGTATTTT. This encodes CSASQGADTQYF.

This clonotype was observed once. The genes are TRBV10-3 and TRBJ2-5, with 7 bases fitting TRBD2. This CDR3 has 14 residues. After removal of 2 bases from V and 11 bases from J, the junction contained 11 bases not matched to a gene. Germline CDR1 ENHRY, CDR2 SYGVKD. The CDR3 region has the DNA TGTGCCATCAGTGAGCTAGCGGAGTTTATTGAGCAGTACTTC. Protein sequence: CAISELAEFIEQYF.

This clonotype has ten or more counts. The chain carries TRBV7-2 and TRBJ2-3; D perhaps matches TRBD1 (6 bases). The germline CDR1 and CDR2 sequences are SGHTA and FQGNSA. Trimming took 3 bases from V and 0 from J, leaving 10 bases between them. The length of the CDR3 is 15 residues. CDR3 sequence reads: CASSFGTSSTDTQYF. CDR3 in DNA: TGTGCCAGCAGCTTTGGGACATCTAGCACAGATACGCAGTATTTT.

The V gene is TRBV7-9, the J gene TRBJ1-2, with 7 bases identical to TRBD1. Germline V lookup: CDR1 SEHNR, CDR2 FQNEAQ (reference sequence). This CDR3 contains 13 residues. The V gene end was trimmed by 3 bases and the J gene end by 6 bases; junction bases not matched to a gene: 4. CDR3 nucleotide sequence: TGTGCCAGCAGCTTCTACGACAGGGATGGCTACACCTTC. It yields the protein CASSFYDRDGYTF.

With respect to this clonotype: At one boundary the junction diverges from the germline segment, which might be a read error. The rearrangement uses TRBV9 and TRBJ2-4, with 7 nucleotides matching TRBD1. Germline V gene lookup returns CDR1 SGDLS and CDR2 YYNGEE. CDR3 size: 14 residues. CDR3 nucleotides: TGTGCCAGCAGCCCCTACAGGGGTCAAAACAGTCAGTACTTC. It encodes CASSPYRGQNSQYF.